This TCR beta chain was identified in a study of cytomegalovirus exposure and HLA in healthy donors. The PCR used 60 Vbeta and 13 Jbeta primers. Data came from immunoSEQ multiplex PCR; TCRdb stores just in-frame clones and leaves some out. The repertoire includes about 210,000 clones, roughly 85% of them detected once, and less than 2% sits in the top ten. CDR3 length equals 15 residues. Looked up from germline, CDR1 is MDHEN and CDR2 is SYDVKM. V shed 5 bases and J shed 2 bases, with 15 bases lying between them. This rearrangement joins TRBV28 to TRBJ1-1; the D gene is possibly TRBD1 (5 bases). Sequencing was done on a sample of PBMCs. This TCR came from a male donor in good health and CMV-seronegative. The CDR3 loop reads CASSPIGGINTEAFF. The CDR3 DNA is TGTGCCAGCAGTCCTATTGGGGGGATTAACACTGAAGCTTTCTTT.